The 23 T cell receptor beta chains given below trace back to one sample, sequenced in a study of blood T cell repertoires in COVID-19. Assay: immunoSEQ multiplex PCR; the TCRdb copy retains only in-frame clones and omits some. The sample gives 8,500 to 10,000 clones, about 81% of which show up once; over 20% is in the top ten. Sequenced input: peripheral blood. All receptors derive from a man in his sixties with active COVID-19.

V and J are TRBV6-2 or TRBV6-3 and TRBJ1-2, with 11 bases that match TRBD1. The ends lost 2 bases at V and 10 bases at J; junction bases unmatched: 9. The CDR3 sequence is 15 residues long. Germline CDR1 is MNHEY and CDR2 is SVGEGT. The chain's CDR3 is CASSYPGQGAYYYTF. The CDR3 nucleotides read TGTGCCAGCAGTTACCCCGGACAGGGGGCTTATTACTACACCTTC.

The V call is TRBV6-1, the J call TRBJ1-2; 9 positions match TRBD1. V lost 3 bases to trimming and J lost 5 bases; unmatched junction nucleotides: 7. This CDR3 is 15 amino acids long. Germline V CDR1 and CDR2: MNHNS, SASEGT. CDR3 amino acids: CASSETGTGIYGYTF. The CDR3 bases are TGTGCCAGCAGTGAGACCGGGACAGGGATTTATGGCTACACCTTC.

The CDR3 sequence is CASSFSLAGDNEQFF. The CDR3 coding sequence is TGTGCCAGCAGCTTTAGTCTAGCGGGGGACAATGAGCAGTTCTTC. The genes are TRBV5-6 and TRBJ2-1; 10 nucleotides line up with TRBD2. Trimming removed 2 bases from V and 5 bases from J; junction bases left unmatched: 4. The germline V gene has CDR1 SGHDT and CDR2 YYEEEE. This CDR3 is built from 15 residues.

The chain uses TRBV19 and TRBJ2-1; 9 positions agree with TRBD1. The CDR3 is made up of 15 amino acids. CDR1 and CDR2 from the germline V gene are LNHDA and SQIVND (reference sequence). V was pared by 5 bases and J by 5 bases, with 7 bases of the junction left unmatched. For the CDR3, the DNA is TGTGCCAGTAGTCGGCGGGACAGGGACGACAATGAGCAGTTCTTC. Encoded protein: CASSRRDRDDNEQFF.

The rearrangement joins TRBV12-3 or TRBV12-4 to TRBJ1-2; no clear D gene. Trimming removed 3 bases from V and 5 bases from J, with 7 bases in between. The CDR3 runs to 12 residues. This CDR3 reads CASSFGGYGYTF. In DNA form, the CDR3 reads TGTGCCAGCAGTTTTGGAGGATATGGCTACACCTTC.

V usage is TRBV19 and J usage is TRBJ2-3; D gene unclear. There are 15 residues in the CDR3. V was cut by 1 base and J by 0 bases, with 8 bases left in between. The V gene's germline CDR1 is LNHDA and CDR2 SQIVND (reference sequence). CDR3 region: CASSIGGVSTDTQYF. The CDR3 DNA follows: TGTGCCAGTAGTATAGGCGGCGTTAGCACAGATACGCAGTATTTT.

V and J are TRBV19 and TRBJ2-1; D perhaps matches TRBD2 (6 bases). Trimming stripped 5 bases from V and 2 bases from J, with 13 bases between. Germline V gene lookup returns CDR1 LNHDA and CDR2 SQIVND (reference sequence). This CDR3 is built from 15 residues. The CDR3 DNA reads TGTGCCAGTAGTCTCCATTCGGGAGCCTACAATGAGCAGTTCTTC. It encodes CASSLHSGAYNEQFF.

Only a few counts were recorded for this clone. The CDR3 region is CASSLDLAGGAYNEQFF. The CDR3 DNA is TGTGCCAGCAGCTTAGATCTAGCGGGCGGGGCCTACAATGAGCAGTTCTTC. J is TRBJ2-1 and V is TRBV7-8; 8 nucleotides match TRBD2. V lost 1 base and J lost 2; bases outside the gene matches: 7. Germline CDR1 and CDR2: SGHVS and FQNEAQ. The CDR3 is 17 amino acids. The complete variable domain, with remaining parts taken from reference TRBV7-8 and TRBJ2-1, reads GAGVSQSPRYKVAKRGQDVALRCDPISGHVSLFWYQQALGQGPEFLTYFQNEAQLDKSGLPSDRFFAERPEGSVSTLKIQRTQQEDSAVYLCASSLDLAGGAYNEQFFGPGTRLTVL.

The chain is built from TRBV5-5 and TRBJ2-1, with TRBD1 matching over 11 bases. Germline V CDR1 and CDR2: SGHKS, YYEKEE (reference sequence). After removal of 4 bases from V and 3 bases from J, the junction contained 3 bases not matched to a gene. This CDR3 region has 15 residues. In DNA form, the CDR3 reads TGTGCCAGCAGCGGACAGGGGGCCTTCTACAATGAGCAGTTCTTC. Amino acids: CASSGQGAFYNEQFF. Using reference TRBV5-5 and TRBJ2-1 for the parts outside the CDR3, the full variable domain is DAGVTQSPTHLIKTRGQQVTLRCSPISGHKSVSWYQQVLGQGPQFIFQYYEKEERGRGNFPDRFSARQFPNYSSELNVNALLLGDSALYLCASSGQGAFYNEQFFGPGTRLTVL.

CDR3 DNA sequence: TGCAGCGTGACAGGGGGCCCCGCAGATACGCAGTATTTT. Translating gives CSVTGGPADTQYF. The V gene is TRBV29-1, the J gene TRBJ2-3, with 10 bases aligning to TRBD1. CDR1 SQVTM and CDR2 ANQGSEA come from the germline V gene. After removal of 6 bases from V and 4 bases from J, the junction contained 4 bases not matched to a gene. CDR3 length: 13 residues.

The J gene is TRBJ1-6, the V gene TRBV5-1, with TRBD1 matching 7 bases. Germline V gives CDR1 SGHRS, CDR2 YFSETQ. The V gene end was trimmed by 8 bases and the J gene end by 6 bases; junction bases not matched to a gene: 8. The CDR3 totals 14 residues. As DNA, the CDR3 is TGCGCCAGTAGCCGGGACAGAAGTAATTCACCCCTCCACTTT. It encodes CASSRDRSNSPLHF.

The chain carries TRBV15 and TRBJ2-1, with TRBD2 matching 16 bases. J was trimmed by 1 base and V by 6 bases; bases with no gene match: 6. CDR1 is LNHNV and CDR2 is YYDKDF in the germline V gene (reference sequence). This CDR3 spans 18 amino acids. The CDR3 loop reads CATRGTSGRAESYNEQFF. CDR3 DNA: TGTGCCACCAGGGGGACTAGCGGGAGGGCCGAATCCTACAATGAGCAGTTCTTC.

The rearrangement links TRBV7-2 to TRBJ1-2; D gene ambiguous. V was clipped by 6 bases and J by 4 bases, with 9 bases between them. There are 12 residues in the CDR3. Germline V CDR1 and CDR2: SGHTA, FQGNSA. The CDR3 region is CASSWGAYGYTF. As DNA, the CDR3 is TGTGCCAGCAGTTGGGGAGCCTATGGCTACACCTTC.

This sequence joins TRBV6-5 and TRBJ1-1; TRBD1 matches at 9 bases. This CDR3 has 15 residues. Germline V lookup: CDR1 MNHEY, CDR2 SVGAGI. V lost 0 bases to trimming and J lost 2 bases; unmatched junction nucleotides: 1. CDR3 bases: TGTGCCAGCAGTTACTCGGACAGGGGAAACACTGAAGCTTTCTTT. Translated: CASSYSDRGNTEAFF.

The chain recombines TRBV4-2 with TRBJ2-7, with D unclear. Per the germline V gene, CDR1 is LGHNA and CDR2 is YNFKEQ. The CDR3 covers 11 residues. CDR3 loop: CASRIGGEQYF. The CDR3 DNA reads TGTGCGTCCCGCATTGGCGGCGAGCAGTACTTC.

The V gene is TRBV29-1, the J gene TRBJ2-5; the match to TRBD1 covers 8 bases. With V trimmed by 7 bases and J by 2 bases, 3 bases remained unmatched. Germline-derived CDR1 and CDR2 are SQVTM and ANQGSEA. The CDR3 extends over 12 amino acids. CDR3 amino acids: CSGGQGQETQYF. The CDR3 region has the DNA TGCAGCGGTGGACAGGGACAAGAGACCCAGTACTTC.

This clone came up once. The chain links TRBV24-1 to TRBJ2-1; 7 nucleotides match TRBD1. Looked up from germline, CDR1 is KGHDR and CDR2 is SFDVKD. CDR3 size: 15 residues. The junction had 9 bases not matched to a gene; V was cut back by 3 bases and J by 8 bases. CDR3 nucleotide sequence: TGTGCCACCAGTGATGGTGCAGGGGGTAGGGATGAGCAGTTCTTC. It codes for CATSDGAGGRDEQFF.

The chain recombines TRBV5-6 with TRBJ1-2; 8 bases fit TRBD1. Unmatched junction bases numbered 7, after V lost 3 bases and J lost 0 bases. CDR1 and CDR2 from the germline V gene are SGHDT and YYEEEE. This CDR3 comprises 16 residues. Here the CDR3 reads CASSSGTGLANYGYTF. The CDR3 nucleotides read TGTGCCAGCAGCTCAGGGACAGGTCTCGCTAACTATGGCTACACCTTC.

The chain combines TRBV21-1 with TRBJ2-5; TRBD1 is the table's D call, not checked against the DNA. TRBV21-1 is given as a pseudogene. CDR3 length equals 17 residues. The DNA for the CDR3 is TGTGCCAGCAGCAAAGTGGGCAGGGGACCTCTACAAGAGACCCAGTACTTC. Translation gives CASSKVGRGPLQETQYF.

The J gene is TRBJ1-5, the V gene TRBV19; D is uncertain. Germline CDR1 is LNHDA and CDR2 is SQIVND (reference sequence). The CDR3 consists of 15 residues. V shed 6 bases and J shed 0 bases, with 12 bases lying between them. DNA for the CDR3: TGTGCCAGTAGCCATCCCGACTATAGCAATCAGCCCCAGCATTTT. Its translation: CASSHPDYSNQPQHF.

This sequence joins TRBV28 and TRBJ1-1; 8 bases align to TRBD1. With V trimmed by 8 bases and J by 4 bases, 3 bases remained unmatched. CDR3 size: 12 residues. In germline, CDR1 is MDHEN, CDR2 SYDVKM. CDR3 DNA sequence: TGTGCCAGCGCCACAGGGGGCACTGAAGCTTTCTTT. Amino acid sequence: CASATGGTEAFF.

The chain combines TRBV11-3 with TRBJ1-2; D call uncertain. In germline, CDR1 is SGHNT, CDR2 YENEEA. The CDR3 covers 12 residues. Between the trimmed V and J ends, which lost 3 bases and 4 bases, there was a span of 6 bases. Written as DNA, the CDR3 is TGTGCCAGCAGCTTGAGGTCCTATGGCTACACCTTC. This sequence encodes CASSLRSYGYTF. The whole variable domain, filled in from reference TRBV11-3 and TRBJ1-2, reads EAGVVQSPRYKIIEKKQPVAFWCNPISGHNTLYWYLQNLGQGPELLIRYENEEAVDDSQLPKDRFSAERLKGVDSTLKIQPAELGDSAVYLCASSLRSYGYTFGSGTRLTVV.

The chain uses TRBV15 and TRBJ1-5; no definite D call. Between the trimmed V and J ends, which lost 1 base and 4 bases, there was a span of 8 bases. Germline V gene sequence: CDR1 LNHNV, CDR2 YYDKDF (reference sequence). This CDR3 has 14 residues. CDR3 in DNA: TGTGCCACCAGCAGAGGCGACGGGAATCAGCCCCAGCATTTT. Amino acids: CATSRGDGNQPQHF.